This paragraph covers one TCR beta chain sequence. This CDR3 spans 16 amino acids. V lost 1 base and J lost 1; bases outside the gene matches: 4. Per germline, CDR1 SGHTA and CDR2 FQGNSA. As originally analysed: By means of reference gene primer amplification, nucleated cell counts were estimated. TCRdb's table, derived via immunoSEQ multiplex PCR, lists solely in-frame clones and lacks some. The V and J calls and the clone size are those of that table, but D and trimming were determined from the DNA. The table records hundreds of thousands of clones, roughly 82% of them present only once. The data are from a study of blood T cell repertoires in COVID-19. As for the study in general: Samples came from the United States, Italy and Spain, spanning acute and convalescent COVID-19. The analysed material was cDNA or gDNA that came from T cells, B-cell-depleted T cells, or PBMCs.

This sequence was found in a woman between 65 and 79 years old with acute or convalescent COVID-19. The chain joins TRBV7-2 to TRBJ2-5; TRBD2 matches 9 bases. The sample taken for sequencing was peripheral blood. The CDR3 here is CASSLDLRGGQETQYF. DNA of the CDR3: TGTGCCAGCAGCTTAGATTTGCGGGGGGGCCAAGAGACCCAGTACTTC. The full variable domain, its missing parts supplied by reference TRBV7-2 and TRBJ2-5, is GAGVSQSPSNKVTEKGKDVELRCDPISGHTALYWYRQSLGQGLEFLIYFQGNSAPDKSGLPSDRFSAERTGGSVSTLTIQRTQQEDSAVYLCASSLDLRGGQETQYFGPGTRLLVL.